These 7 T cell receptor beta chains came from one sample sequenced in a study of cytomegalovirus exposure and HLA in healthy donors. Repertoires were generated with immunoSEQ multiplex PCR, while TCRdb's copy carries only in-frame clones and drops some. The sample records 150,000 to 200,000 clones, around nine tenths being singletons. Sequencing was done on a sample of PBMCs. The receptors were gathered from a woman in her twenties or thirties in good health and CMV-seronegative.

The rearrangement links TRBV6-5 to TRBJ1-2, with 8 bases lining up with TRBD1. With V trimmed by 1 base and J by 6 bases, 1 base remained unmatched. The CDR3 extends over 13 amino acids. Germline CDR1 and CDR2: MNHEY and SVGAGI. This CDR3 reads CASSYFRGHGYTF. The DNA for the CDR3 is TGTGCCAGCAGTTACTTCAGGGGGCATGGCTACACCTTC.

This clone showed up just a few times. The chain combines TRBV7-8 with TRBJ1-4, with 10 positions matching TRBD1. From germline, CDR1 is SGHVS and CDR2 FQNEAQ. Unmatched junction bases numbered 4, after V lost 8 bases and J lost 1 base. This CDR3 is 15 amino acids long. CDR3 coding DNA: TGTGCCAGCGGGGACAGGGGACGAACTAATGAAAAACTGTTTTTT. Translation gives CASGDRGRTNEKLFF.

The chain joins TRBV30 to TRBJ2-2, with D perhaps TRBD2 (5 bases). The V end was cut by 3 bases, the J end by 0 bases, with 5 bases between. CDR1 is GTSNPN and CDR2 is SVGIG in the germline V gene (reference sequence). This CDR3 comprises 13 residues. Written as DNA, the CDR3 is TGTGCCTGGAGGGGAGCGAACACCGGGGAGCTGTTTTTT. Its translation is CAWRGANTGELFF.

As DNA, the CDR3 is TGTGCCAGCAGCTCTAGGGGGAATAATTCACCCCTCCACTTT. This sequence encodes CASSSRGNNSPLHF. The chain uses TRBV11-2 and TRBJ1-6; possible D gene TRBD1, 6 bases. The ends were cut back, 4 bases at V and 5 bases at J, with 9 bases in the middle. The CDR3 runs 14 residues. CDR1 is SGHAT and CDR2 is FQNNGV in the germline V gene.

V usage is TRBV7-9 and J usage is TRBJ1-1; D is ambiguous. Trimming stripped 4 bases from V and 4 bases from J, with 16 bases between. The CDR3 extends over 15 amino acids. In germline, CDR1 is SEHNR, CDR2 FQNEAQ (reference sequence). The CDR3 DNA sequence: TGTGCCAGCAGCTCTTTCGGGGTTGGCGGCACTGAAGCTTTCTTT. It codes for CASSSFGVGGTEAFF.

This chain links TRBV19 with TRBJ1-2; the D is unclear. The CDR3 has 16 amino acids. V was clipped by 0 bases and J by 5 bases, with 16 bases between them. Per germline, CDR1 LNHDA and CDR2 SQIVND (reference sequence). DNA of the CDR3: TGTGCCAGTAGTATAGATCTGGAGAGATTGGATTATGGCTACACCTTC. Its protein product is CASSIDLERLDYGYTF.

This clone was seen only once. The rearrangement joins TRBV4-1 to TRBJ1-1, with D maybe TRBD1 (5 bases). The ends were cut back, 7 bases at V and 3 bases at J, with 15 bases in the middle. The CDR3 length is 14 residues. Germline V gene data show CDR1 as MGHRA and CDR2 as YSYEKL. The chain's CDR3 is CASTLGESDTEAFF. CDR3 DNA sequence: TGCGCCAGCACCCTAGGGGAATCCGACACTGAAGCTTTCTTT.